These T cell receptor beta chains were read from a single sample in a study of cytomegalovirus exposure and HLA in healthy donors. Using immunoSEQ multiplex PCR, the repertoire was profiled, and TCRdb retains in-frame clones only, with some absent. The table lists under 400,000 clones, approximately 90% of them singletons. Sequenced material: PBMCs. These TCRs come from a woman younger than 30 in good health and CMV-seronegative. Both conserved end residues are part of each CDR3. D genes are given only for firm matches. Rows give clone size only sometimes, using once, few, many, or a class for an expanded clone.

CDR3 length,J gene,clone size,D gene,V gene,CDR3 protein,CDR3 DNA
18,TRBJ2-1,-,TRBD2,TRBV7-3,CASSPRTSGRSSYNEQFF,TGTGCCAGCAGTCCTAGGACTAGCGGGAGGAGCTCCTACAATGAGCAGTTCTTC
15,TRBJ2-2,-,TRBD1,TRBV9,CASSVEDRANGELFF,TGTGCCAGCAGCGTAGAGGACAGGGCGAACGGGGAGCTGTTTTTT
11,TRBJ1-1,-,-,TRBV20-1,CSSLMNTEAFF,TGCAGTTCCTTAATGAACACTGAAGCTTTCTTT
15,TRBJ1-1,-,-,TRBV14,CASSQEAGRATEAFF,TGTGCCAGCAGCCAAGAGGCAGGCAGGGCCACTGAAGCTTTCTTT
15,TRBJ2-1,-,TRBD2,TRBV5-6,CASSYGLAGYNEQFF,TGTGCCAGCAGCTATGGACTAGCGGGGTACAATGAGCAGTTCTTC
14,TRBJ2-7,-,TRBD2,TRBV6-5,CASSTRGGRDEQYF,TGTGCCAGCAGTACCCGGGGGGGAAGGGACGAGCAGTACTTC
14,TRBJ2-7,once,TRBD1,TRBV7-8,CASSVGQGSYEQYF,TGTGCCAGCAGCGTCGGACAGGGGTCCTACGAGCAGTACTTC
14,TRBJ2-7,-,TRBD1,TRBV6-5,CASSYSDRGYEQYF,TGTGCCAGCAGTTACTCGGACAGGGGTTACGAGCAGTACTTC
19,TRBJ2-7,-,TRBD1,TRBV27,CASSPQIPRTGGRAYEQYF,TGTGCCAGCAGTCCTCAAATTCCCCGAACAGGGGGAAGAGCCTACGAGCAGTACTTC
16,TRBJ2-7,-,TRBD1,TRBV18,CASSPPSGQGAGEQYF,TGTGCCAGCTCACCACCCTCCGGACAGGGGGCAGGAGAGCAGTACTTC
13,TRBJ2-2,-,TRBD1,TRBV6-5,CASSTGGTGELFF,TGTGCCAGCAGTACAGGGGGCACCGGGGAGCTGTTTTTT
14,TRBJ1-1,-,TRBD1,TRBV30,CAWSVGTGMTEAFF,TGTGCCTGGAGTGTAGGGACAGGGATGACTGAAGCTTTCTTT
17,TRBJ2-5,-,TRBD1,TRBV27,CASSLSGQGWVEETQYF,TGTGCCAGCAGTTTATCTGGACAGGGATGGGTGGAAGAGACCCAGTACTTC
14,TRBJ1-3,-,-,TRBV18,CASSVQVNGNTIYF,TGTGCCAGCTCAGTACAGGTTAATGGAAACACCATATATTTT
15,TRBJ1-6,-,-,TRBV6-5,CASTQEGAGNSPLHF,TGTGCCAGCACCCAGGAAGGGGCAGGGAATTCACCCCTCCACTTT
11,TRBJ2-1,-,-,TRBV27,CASISYNEQFF,TGTGCCAGCATTAGTTACAATGAGCAGTTCTTC
15,TRBJ2-5,-,TRBD1,TRBV10-1,CASSETGGSGETQYF,TGCGCCAGCAGTGAAACAGGGGGCTCGGGAGAGACCCAGTACTTC
15,TRBJ2-1,-,TRBD2,TRBV5-1,CASSLGLALENEQFF,TGCGCCAGCAGCTTGGGACTAGCGTTGGAAAATGAGCAGTTCTTC
16,TRBJ1-1,-,TRBD1,TRBV7-9,CASSTGTGGVNTEAFF,TGTGCCAGCAGCACAGGGACAGGAGGAGTCAACACTGAAGCTTTCTTT
14,TRBJ1-2,-,-,TRBV6-5,CASSYSGQGFGYTF,TGTGCCAGCAGTTACTCTGGACAAGGTTTTGGCTACACCTTC
16,TRBJ2-7,-,TRBD1,TRBV2,CASNLPGQGGSYEQYF,TGTGCCAGCAATCTTCCGGGACAGGGAGGATCCTACGAGCAGTACTTC
18,TRBJ2-3,-,TRBD2,TRBV28,CASSLYPLSGANTDTQYF,TGTGCCAGCAGTTTATACCCTCTTAGCGGGGCCAACACAGATACGCAGTATTTT
17,TRBJ1-4,-,-,TRBV28,CASSFFRGPGTNEKLFF,TGTGCCAGCAGTTTTTTCCGAGGGCCCGGGACTAATGAAAAACTGTTTTTT
15,TRBJ2-2,-,-,TRBV18,CASSRQGGVSWELFF,TGTGCCAGCTCCAGACAGGGAGGAGTCAGCTGGGAGCTGTTTTTT
14,TRBJ1-5,-,TRBD1,TRBV28,CASKTGTGNQPQHF,TGTGCCAGCAAGACCGGGACAGGCAATCAGCCCCAGCATTTT
16,TRBJ2-1,-,TRBD2,TRBV4-1,CASSQPRSRGGNEQFF,TGCGCCAGCAGCCAACCCCGTTCGCGGGGGGGCAATGAGCAGTTCTTC
13,TRBJ2-7,-,-,TRBV27,CASSWGRPYEQYF,TGTGCCAGCAGTTGGGGGCGCCCCTACGAGCAGTACTTC
13,TRBJ2-2,-,-,TRBV28,CASRDRNTGELFF,TGTGCCAGCAGAGACAGAAACACCGGGGAGCTGTTTTTT
22,TRBJ2-1,-,TRBD2,TRBV4-1,CASSQAKRTSGAMPAPYNEQFF,TGCGCCAGCAGCCAGGCGAAGAGGACTAGCGGGGCTATGCCCGCTCCTTACAATGAGCAGTTCTTC
16,TRBJ2-2,-,-,TRBV11-1,CASSSLGGTKFGELFF,TGTGCCAGCAGCTCTTTAGGCGGGACGAAGTTTGGGGAGCTGTTTTTT